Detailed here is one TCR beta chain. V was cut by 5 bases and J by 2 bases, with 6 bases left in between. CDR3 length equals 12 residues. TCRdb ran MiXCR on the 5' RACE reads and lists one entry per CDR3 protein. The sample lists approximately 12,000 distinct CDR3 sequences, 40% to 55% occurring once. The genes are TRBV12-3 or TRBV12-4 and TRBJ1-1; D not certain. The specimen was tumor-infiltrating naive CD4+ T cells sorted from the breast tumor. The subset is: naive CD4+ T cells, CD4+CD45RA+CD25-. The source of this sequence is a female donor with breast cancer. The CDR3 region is CASSITNTEAFF. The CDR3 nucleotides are TGTGCCAGCAGTATTACAAACACTGAAGCTTTCTTT.